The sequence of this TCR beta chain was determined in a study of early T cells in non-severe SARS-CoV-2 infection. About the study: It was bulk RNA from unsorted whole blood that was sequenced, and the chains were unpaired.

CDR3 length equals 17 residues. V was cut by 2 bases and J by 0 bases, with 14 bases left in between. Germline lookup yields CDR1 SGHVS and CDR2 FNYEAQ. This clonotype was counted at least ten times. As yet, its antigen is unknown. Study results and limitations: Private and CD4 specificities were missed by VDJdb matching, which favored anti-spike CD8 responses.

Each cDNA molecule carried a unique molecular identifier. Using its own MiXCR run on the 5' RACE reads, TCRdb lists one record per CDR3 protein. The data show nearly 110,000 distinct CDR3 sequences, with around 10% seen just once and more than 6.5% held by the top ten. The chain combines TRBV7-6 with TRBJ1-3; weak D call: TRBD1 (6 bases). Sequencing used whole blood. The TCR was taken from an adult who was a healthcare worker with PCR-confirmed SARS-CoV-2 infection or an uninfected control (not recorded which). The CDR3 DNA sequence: TGTGCCAGCAGCTTAACGGACAGCTACTTCTCTGGAAACACCATATATTTT. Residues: CASSLTDSYFSGNTIYF.